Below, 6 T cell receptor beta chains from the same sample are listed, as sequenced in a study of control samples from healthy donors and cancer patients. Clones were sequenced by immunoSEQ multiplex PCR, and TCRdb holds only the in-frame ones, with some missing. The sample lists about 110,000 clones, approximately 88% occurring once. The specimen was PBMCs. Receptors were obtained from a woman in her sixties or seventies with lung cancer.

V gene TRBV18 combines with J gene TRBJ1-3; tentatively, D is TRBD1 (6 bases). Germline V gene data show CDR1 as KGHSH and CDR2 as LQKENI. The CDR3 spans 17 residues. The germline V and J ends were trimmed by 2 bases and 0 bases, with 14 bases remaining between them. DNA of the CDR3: TGTGCCAGCTCACCAATCGGACAGTTAGGCTCTGGAAACACCATATATTTT. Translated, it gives CASSPIGQLGSGNTIYF.

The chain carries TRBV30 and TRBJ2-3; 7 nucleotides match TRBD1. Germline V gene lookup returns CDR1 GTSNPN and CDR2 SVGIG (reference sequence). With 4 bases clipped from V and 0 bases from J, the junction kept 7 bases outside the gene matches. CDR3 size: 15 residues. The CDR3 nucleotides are TGTGCCTGGACCCGGACAGGACTGAGCACAGATACGCAGTATTTT. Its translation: CAWTRTGLSTDTQYF.

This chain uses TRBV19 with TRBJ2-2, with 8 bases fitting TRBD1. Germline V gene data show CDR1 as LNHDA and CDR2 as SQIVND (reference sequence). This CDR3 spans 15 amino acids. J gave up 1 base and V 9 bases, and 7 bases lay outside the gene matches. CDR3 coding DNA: TGTGCCAGCCGCCCCGGGACAGGGAACACCGGGGAGCTGTTTTTT. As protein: CASRPGTGNTGELFF.

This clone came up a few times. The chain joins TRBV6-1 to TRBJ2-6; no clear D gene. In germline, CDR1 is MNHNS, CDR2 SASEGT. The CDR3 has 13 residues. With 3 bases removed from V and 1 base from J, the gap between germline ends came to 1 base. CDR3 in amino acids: CASSDSGANVLTF. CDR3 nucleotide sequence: TGTGCCAGCAGTGATTCTGGGGCCAACGTCCTGACTTTC.

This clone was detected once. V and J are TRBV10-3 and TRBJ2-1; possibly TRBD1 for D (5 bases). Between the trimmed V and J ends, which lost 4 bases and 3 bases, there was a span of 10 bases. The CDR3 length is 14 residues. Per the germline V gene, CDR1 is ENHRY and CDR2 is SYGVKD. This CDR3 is CAISGTNYYNEQFF. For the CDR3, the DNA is TGTGCCATCAGTGGGACAAACTACTACAATGAGCAGTTCTTC.

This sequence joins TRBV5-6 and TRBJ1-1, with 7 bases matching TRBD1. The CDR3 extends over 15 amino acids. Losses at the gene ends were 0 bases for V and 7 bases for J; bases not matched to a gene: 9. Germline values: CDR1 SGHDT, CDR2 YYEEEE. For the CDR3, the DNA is TGTGCCAGCAGCTTGGGGGGGACAGACTTCATTGAAGCTTTCTTT. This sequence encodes CASSLGGTDFIEAFF.